Sequencing of this T cell receptor (beta chain) was carried out in a study of blood T cells in healthy people across ages. Study as a whole: Per two T cells, about one barcoded beta molecule was captured through template switching.

It was with a sample-barcoded 5' primer and a J-beta primer mix that a second PCR of roughly 7 to 12 cycles was run. Every cDNA molecule carried a tag from a template-switch adaptor bearing 12 random nucleotides. TCRdb recomputed calls from the 5' RACE reads with MiXCR, one row per CDR3 protein. Of 550,000 to 750,000 distinct CDR3 sequences in the sample, around 20% were seen once. This clonotype turned up a few times. Deletions cut 7 bases from V and 2 bases from J, with 12 bases between. The CDR3 sequence is 13 residues long. Germline CDR1 and CDR2: SNHLY and FYNNEI. This sequence joins TRBV2 and TRBJ2-7; a possible D gene is TRBD2 (6 bases). The source of this sequence is a man aged 70-80 years in good health. Sequenced: blood. The CDR3 reads CASIPEGAYEQYF. Written as DNA, the CDR3 is TGTGCCAGCATTCCGGAGGGAGCCTACGAGCAGTACTTC.